This T cell receptor beta chain comes out of a study of cytomegalovirus exposure and HLA in healthy donors. Study-wide context: It was reported in a later analysis that the same platform had been used for the roughly 130 validation repertoires as for the roughly 650 first-cohort repertoires.

Donors were drawn from the approximately 130-subject validation cohort, separate from the approximately 680-subject first cohort. Findings and limits, study-wide: Reportedly, diagnosis of cytomegalovirus status by the classifier showed high specificity and sensitivity. The study flagged around 160 TCR beta chains as cytomegalovirus-associated.

Data came from immunoSEQ multiplex PCR; TCRdb stores just in-frame clones and leaves some out. In the table there are some 310,000 clones, 88% of which are singletons. Germline CDR1 and CDR2: MGHDK and SYGVNS. CDR3 size: 15 residues. With 3 bases removed from V and 7 bases from J, the gap between germline ends came to 16 bases. A word on this clone: No antigen is known for it.

The V call is TRBV25-1, the J call TRBJ1-5; TRBD1 is a possible D gene (6 bases). The sequence was collected from a man younger than 45 in good health and CMV-seronegative. What was sequenced was PBMCs. The CDR3 loop is CASSDWDTMGQPQHF. CDR3 nucleotides: TGTGCCAGCAGTGATTGGGACACGATGGGGCAGCCCCAGCATTTT.